Sequencing of this TCR beta chain was carried out in a study of blood T cell repertoires in COVID-19 (dated by TCRdb to the early 2020s). Background for the entire study: Samples covering the acute and convalescent phases of COVID-19 were provided by collaborators in the United States, Italy and Spain. The sample metadata nearly always contained a de-identified subject ID, COVID-19 status, age in years and sex. Where available, HLA class I and class II types were taken from metadata supplied by the sample provider and were not determined by assay-based typing. The prospective study material was composed of cDNA or gDNA derived from T cells, B-cell-depleted T cells, or PBMCs. The samples were drawn from two sources: the first 160 participants of the ongoing ImmuneRACE study, and some 1,300 subjects contributed by 6 global collaborators. The dataset comprised deeply sampled blood TCRbeta repertoires from subjects exposed to, actively infected with, or recovered from COVID-19. The repertoires were made available in a free public database intended to serve as a resource for research on the immune response to SARS-CoV-2.

Concerning this clone: The specificity of this receptor is unknown. Per-base quality was not reported, and no clone a single base away is much larger than it.

TCRbeta CDR3 regions were amplified from genomic DNA by means of the immunoSEQ Assay, a bias-controlled multiplex PCR. Concerning the study's data processing: The number of nucleated cells in each sample was estimated by amplification of reference gene primers within the assay. To quantify the absolute abundance of each unique TCRbeta CDR3 rearrangement, sequence reads were collapsed and filtered. For each sample, productive Simpson clonality was calculated by taking the square root of Simpson's diversity index across productive rearrangements. In its TCRdb copy, this immuneACCESS table keeps in-frame sequences only and misses some clones. Where compared with another copy, unresolved V genes explain less than half of these, and the others have no known cause. Clonal size and the V and J genes are those of that table, whereas D and trimming came from the DNA. For this sample the table gives 250,000 or so clones, of which over 80% were detected only once. The ten biggest clones cover approximately 1.2% of the sample.

In the prospective study, participants were roughly 18 to 95 years old, resided in about two dozen geographic areas of the United States, and were enrolled through a virtual design. To assign participants to cohorts, the prospective study relied on clinical history that participants themselves reported in a screening survey and a study questionnaire. Each participant in the prospective study had whole blood, serum and a nasopharyngeal or oropharyngeal swab collected by mobile phlebotomists. Over an approximately 2-month period, participants in the prospective study had the option of providing additional blood draws and questionnaires. Blood samples from the prospective study were shipped frozen or at room temperature prior to DNA extraction. The study at large found these results: The amount of clinical and demographic metadata varied by source and participant and was provided uncurated.

The germline ends are 9 bases apart after V is trimmed by 0 bases and J by 4 bases. The CDR3 sequence holds 14 residues, the cysteine and phenylalanine included. Solely the CDR3 DNA is kept, with 42 bases framed from the first base. Via the germline V gene, CDR1 is ENHRY and CDR2 SYGVKD. The chain is made from TRBV10-3 and TRBJ1-2; there is no confident call for the D gene. This sequence originates from a human donor in a cohort exposed to, infected with or recovered from COVID-19 (not recorded which). The donor label of this sample is uncertain. Source material: PBMCs or T cells enriched from blood (not recorded which). The CDR3 amino acid sequence is: CAISESGEAYGYTF. The nucleotide sequence reads as follows: TGTGCCATCAGTGAGTCGGGAGAGGCCTATGGCTACACCTTC.